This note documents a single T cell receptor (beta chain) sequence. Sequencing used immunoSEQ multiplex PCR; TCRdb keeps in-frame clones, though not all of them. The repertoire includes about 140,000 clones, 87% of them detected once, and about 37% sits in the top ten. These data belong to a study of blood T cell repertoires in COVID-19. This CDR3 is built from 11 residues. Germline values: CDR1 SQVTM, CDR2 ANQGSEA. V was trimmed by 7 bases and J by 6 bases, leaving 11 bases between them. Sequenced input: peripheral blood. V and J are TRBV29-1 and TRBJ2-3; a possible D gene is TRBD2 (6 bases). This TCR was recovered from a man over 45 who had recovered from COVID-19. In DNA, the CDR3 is TGCAGCGGGGGGGAGGAGGATACGCAGTATTTT. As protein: CSGGEEDTQYF.